These 5 T cell receptor beta chains were sequenced from one sample in a study of control samples from healthy donors and cancer patients. Profiled with immunoSEQ multiplex PCR; TCRdb holds only in-frame clones, not every one. Found here are around 200,000 clones, roughly 94% of them singletons; the top ten hold over 1.2%. Sequences were obtained from blood. The receptors were gathered from a man aged 50-60 years in good health.

V is TRBV11-2 and J is TRBJ1-1; a weak D match, TRBD1 (5 bases). CDR3 size: 14 residues. Trimming shortened V by 7 bases and J by 6 bases, and 18 bases separated the two germline ends. From germline, CDR1 is SGHAT and CDR2 FQNNGV. CDR3 region: CASTSGGAIPEAFF. The CDR3 DNA reads TGTGCCAGCACCTCGGGAGGGGCGATCCCTGAAGCTTTCTTT.

The DNA of the CDR3 is TGTGCCAGCCGAATAGGGGGCGGATCGACTGGGGCCAACGTCCTGACTTTC. Protein sequence: CASRIGGGSTGANVLTF. The gene calls are TRBV19 and TRBJ2-6, with 7 positions matching TRBD1. The CDR3 covers 17 residues. J was trimmed by 2 bases and V by 9 bases; bases with no gene match: 13. Germline loops: CDR1 LNHDA, CDR2 SQIVND (reference sequence).

V gene TRBV28 combines with J gene TRBJ2-6; D call uncertain. V was trimmed by 6 bases and J by 0 bases, leaving 9 bases between them. This CDR3 contains 15 residues. CDR1 MDHEN and CDR2 SYDVKM come from the germline V gene. The CDR3 DNA is TGTGCCAGCAGATCTCCGTCCTCTGGGGCCAACGTCCTGACTTTC. Its translation is CASRSPSSGANVLTF.

The CDR3 reads CATDHRRQVSNQPQHF. CDR3 nucleotides: TGTGCCACCGATCACCGCCGACAGGTTAGCAATCAGCCCCAGCATTTT. The V and J genes are TRBV28 and TRBJ1-5, with a tentative D call TRBD1 (6 bases). Germline V gene lookup returns CDR1 MDHEN and CDR2 SYDVKM. Deletions cut 10 bases from V and 0 bases from J, with 19 bases between. The CDR3 sequence is 16 residues long. The full variable domain, its missing parts supplied by reference TRBV28 and TRBJ1-5, is DVKVTQSSRYLVKRTGEKVFLECVQDMDHENMFWYRQDPGLGLRLIYFSYDVKMKEKGDIPEGYSVSREKKERFSLILESASTNQTSMYLCATDHRRQVSNQPQHFGDGTRLSIL.

This chain uses TRBV3-1 (or the pseudogene TRBV3-2) with TRBJ1-6, with D possibly being TRBD1 (5 bases). The CDR3 is 14 residues long. In germline, CDR1 is LGHDT, CDR2 YNNKEL (reference sequence). V was clipped by 10 bases and J by 9 bases, with 19 bases between them. DNA of the CDR3: TGTGCCACAGCAGTGGGGGTCGCGTTTTCACCCCTCCACTTT. It codes for CATAVGVAFSPLHF.